This T cell receptor (beta chain) originates from a study of OX40 agonist ivuxolimab in advanced cancers. The protocol was immunoSEQ multiplex PCR, while the TCRdb copy is restricted to in-frame clones and leaves out a portion. The sample includes about 49,000 clones, about four fifths of them seen just once. The sequenced sample was CD4+ or CD8+ T cells sorted from blood, obtained in a trial of the OX40 agonist ivuxolimab. The clonotype comes from an adult with an advanced solid tumor such as melanoma, head and neck, liver or kidney cancer.

Written as DNA, the CDR3 is TGCAGCGTTGGGGGCCAGACTAGCGGGATCTACGAGCAGTACTTC. Translated: CSVGGQTSGIYEQYF. The rearrangement joins TRBV29-1 to TRBJ2-7, with TRBD2 matching 11 bases. Germline CDR1 is SQVTM and CDR2 is ANQGSEA. V was clipped by 4 bases and J by 3 bases; unmatched bases: 8. The CDR3 covers 15 residues.